This TCR beta chain stems from a study of graft-versus-host responses after intestinal transplantation. For the study at large: Recipients got multivisceral, liver-intestinal, or isolated intestinal transplants. Whole-study results and caveats: The authors found GvH clones in recipient marrow, some appearing first in ileum or blood.

The CDR3 is 16 amino acids. Germline V gives CDR1 SGHVS, CDR2 FNYEAQ. V was trimmed by 5 bases and J by 4 bases, leaving 19 bases between them. Profiling relied on immunoSEQ multiplex PCR, and the TCRdb table lists in-frame clones only, not all of them. The sample records about 57,000 clones, around 90% being singletons. In regard to this clone: What it recognizes is unknown.

The V call is TRBV7-6, the J call TRBJ2-3, with D possibly being TRBD2 (5 bases). This sequence was found in a human patient who received an intestinal transplant, so some T cells may come from the graft donor. The sequences come from PBMCs, collected 26 days after transplant. The CDR3 loop reads CASSLWESLPADTQYF. The CDR3 DNA reads TGTGCCAGCAGCCTTTGGGAGTCCCTCCCGGCAGATACGCAGTATTTT.